Below, 20 T cell receptor beta chains from the same sample are listed, as sequenced in a study of T cell clonality in common variable immunodeficiency. Sequencing was performed with immunoSEQ multiplex PCR; in TCRdb, only in-frame clones are kept and a portion is missing. The sample contains 50,000 or so clones, none of them singletons. Sequenced sample: peripheral blood mononuclear cells. The receptors stem from a person between 18 and 75 years old in good health.

This clone appeared many times. The CDR3 goes on 3 residues after the read ends, and that part is filled in from the germline J gene. V usage is TRBV29-1 and J usage is TRBJ1-4; the D gene is possibly TRBD1 (6 bases). CDR3 length equals 14 residues. Germline assignment: CDR1 SQVTM and CDR2 ANQGSEA. The germline V and J ends were trimmed by 3 bases and 7 bases, with 15 bases remaining between them. The CDR3 protein is CSVDQTGLGEKLFF. Incomplete CDR3 DNA: TGCAGCGTTGACCAAACAGGGTTAGGTGAAAAA.

There are a few counts of this clone. Sequencing ends 3 residues short of the CDR3 end; the germline J gene provides the rest. This sequence joins TRBV18 and TRBJ2-5, with 15 positions matching TRBD2. After removal of 11 bases from V and 4 bases from J, the junction contained 17 bases not matched to a gene. Germline CDR1 is KGHSH and CDR2 is LQKENI. There are 18 residues in the CDR3. CDR3 region: CARRPIWTSGRAGETQYF. The part of the CDR3 DNA that was read is TGTGCCCGCCGGCCGATCTGGACTAGCGGGAGGGCCGGAGAGACC.

This clone has at least ten counts. The sequence runs out 3 residues before the end of the CDR3; the remainder is reconstructed from the germline J gene. The V call is TRBV19, the J call TRBJ1-2, with 10 bases aligning to TRBD1. From germline, CDR1 is LNHDA and CDR2 SQIVND (reference sequence). The CDR3 sequence is 14 residues long. V lost 6 bases and J lost 5; bases outside the gene matches: 6. CDR3 DNA (partial): TGTGCCAGTAGCCGGGACAGGGGATTTTATGGC. Its translation is CASSRDRGFYG. From start to end, the CDR3 is CASSRDRGFYGYTF.

On this clone: Given a far larger clone just one base away, this is likely a sequencing read error. Read coverage stops 3 residues before the CDR3 terminus; the germline J gene supplies the remainder. This sequence joins TRBV18 and TRBJ2-3; 7 positions agree with TRBD1. This CDR3 has 15 residues. Germline V gene data show CDR1 as KGHSH and CDR2 as LQKENI. CDR3 residues: CASSPKSGQRETQYF. The sequenced CDR3 bases are TGTGCCAGCTCACCAAAATCGGGACAGAGAGAGACG.

This clone was found many times. The read terminates 3 residues before the CDR3 end, so the remaining end is supplied by the germline J gene. The chain joins TRBV7-2 to TRBJ2-1, with TRBD1 as a possible D gene (7 bases). V lost 10 bases, J lost 2 bases, and 12 bases lay in between. Germline V lookup: CDR1 SGHTA, CDR2 FQGNSA. The CDR3 has 13 amino acids. The CDR3 loop reads CAMEGAPYNEQFF. The sequenced CDR3 bases are TGTGCCATGGAGGGGGCGCCCTACAATGAG.

This clone was observed many times. CDR3 region: CAIGGSSGNTIYF. Partial CDR3 DNA: TGTGCCATCGGGGGCAGCTCTGGAAACACC. The V and J genes are TRBV10-3 and TRBJ1-3; a weak D match, TRBD1 (6 bases). The read is 3 residues too short to cover the CDR3 end, so that end is filled in from the germline J gene. V was shortened by 8 bases and J by 0 bases, with 8 bases between the two germline ends. CDR3 length: 13 residues. CDR1 and CDR2 (germline): ENHRY, SYGVKD.

In its sample, this clone was seen many times. From the germline J gene comes the end of the CDR3, since the read stops 3 residues before it. This sequence joins TRBV20-1 and TRBJ2-4; tentative D call: TRBD2 (7 bases). Looked up from germline, CDR1 is DFQATT and CDR2 is SNEGSKA (reference sequence). CDR3 size: 14 residues. Trimming stripped 4 bases from V and 6 bases from J, with 16 bases between. The covered CDR3 bases are TGCAGTGCTATGGGGGGGAGGGGGGGAAACATT. Protein product: CSAMGGRGGNI. The CDR3, in full, reads CSAMGGRGGNIQYF.

A few counts support this clone. The CDR3 extends 3 residues past the end of the read, so its final part is completed from the germline J gene. This chain uses TRBV19 with TRBJ1-4; D call uncertain. This CDR3 has 15 amino acids. The germline V gene encodes CDR1 LNHDA and CDR2 SQIVND (reference sequence). The CDR3 protein is CASTLLGPYNSPLFF. The CDR3 bases that were read are TGTGCCAGTACCCTGCTCGGTCCGTATAATTCACCA.

In this sample, this clone turned up many times. The sequenced fragment ends 3 residues before the CDR3 boundary, so the rest is inferred from the germline J gene. The chain links TRBV20-1 to TRBJ2-5; 10 positions agree with TRBD2. The V gene's germline CDR1 is DFQATT and CDR2 SNEGSKA (reference sequence). V lost 0 bases to trimming and J lost 2 bases; unmatched junction nucleotides: 12. CDR3 size: 18 residues. The CDR3 DNA, read in part, is TGCAGTGCTAGAGATGTGGGACTAGCGAGACCCAATCAAGAGACC. It translates to CSARDVGLARPNQET. The CDR3 in its entirety is CSARDVGLARPNQETQYF.

This clone was seen ten or more times. The read falls 3 residues short of the CDR3 end, and the missing part is taken from the germline J gene. This rearrangement joins TRBV20-1 to TRBJ2-7; TRBD2 aligns across 12 bases. With 2 bases clipped from V and 6 bases from J, the junction kept 8 bases outside the gene matches. The germline CDR1 and CDR2 sequences are DFQATT and SNEGSKA (reference sequence). This CDR3 comprises 15 residues. The CDR3: CSARPVLAGGIEQYF. CDR3 DNA (partial): TGCAGTGCTAGACCTGTGCTAGCGGGAGGGATCGAG.

This clone showed up many times. The read gets to within 3 residues of the CDR3 end, and the germline J gene fills in the rest. The chain has TRBV18 and TRBJ1-2, with TRBD1 identical over 7 bases. This CDR3 is built from 15 residues. Germline V gives CDR1 KGHSH, CDR2 LQKENI. Germline trimming cut 3 bases from V and 6 bases from J; bases unmatched to any gene: 10. CDR3 region: CASSPRRTGFHGYTF. The DNA read from the CDR3 is TGTGCCAGCTCACCTCGTAGGACAGGCTTTCATGGC.

This clone showed up many times. Read data end 3 residues before the CDR3 end; the end is taken from the germline J gene. The chain is built from TRBV20-1 and TRBJ1-2; possible D gene TRBD1, 5 bases. V shed 5 bases and J shed 7 bases, with 14 bases lying between them. Looked up from germline, CDR1 is DFQATT and CDR2 is SNEGSKA (reference sequence). The CDR3 loop spans 12 amino acids. CDR3 bases read: TGCAGTGCTCCCCGGGACTCGGTTGGC. Its protein is CSAPRDSVG. The entire CDR3 sequence reads CSAPRDSVGYTF.

Ten or more counts support this clone. The missing CDR3 end, 3 residues past where the read stops, is filled in from the germline J gene. This rearrangement joins TRBV5-1 to TRBJ1-1; 8 bases line up with TRBD1. V was pared by 4 bases and J by 0 bases, with 5 bases of the junction left unmatched. CDR3 length: 15 amino acids. Germline V gene sequence: CDR1 SGHRS, CDR2 YFSETQ. The CDR3 reads CASSRQGALNTEAFF. The CDR3 DNA, read in part, is TGCGCCAGCAGCCGCCAGGGGGCTTTGAACACTGAA.

To note about this clone: The missing CDR3 end, 3 residues past where the read stops, is filled in from the germline J gene. The chain joins TRBV19 to TRBJ1-3, with 7 bases matching TRBD1. The V gene end was trimmed by 7 bases and the J gene end by 8 bases; junction bases not matched to a gene: 11. The CDR3 contains 14 residues. Germline V gives CDR1 LNHDA, CDR2 SQIVND (reference sequence). The sequenced CDR3 bases are TGTGCCAGTAACGTCGACAGGGCAAGTGACACC. It encodes CASNVDRASDT. The whole CDR3 reads CASNVDRASDTIYF.

About this clone: The sequenced fragment ends 3 residues before the CDR3 boundary, so the rest is inferred from the germline J gene. This chain connects TRBV7-9 to TRBJ1-2; unclear D gene. The CDR3 is 15 amino acids. Germline values: CDR1 SEHNR, CDR2 FQNEAQ (reference sequence). The DNA read from the CDR3 is TGTGCCAGCAGCTTAGGAGTAGGCAGCACAGATACC. The encoded protein is CASSLGVGSTDT. The CDR3 in full is CASSLGVGSTDTYTF.

This clone was detected many times. With the read ending 3 residues before the CDR3 end, the germline J gene is used to fill in that end. This chain joins TRBV10-3 and TRBJ1-1; perhaps TRBD1 as D (5 bases). The CDR3 is 13 amino acids. CDR1 is ENHRY, CDR2 SYGVKD, per germline. Trimming took 10 bases from V and 5 from J, leaving 17 bases between them. The CDR3 DNA, read in part, is TGTGCCACCCTAGGGGAGGCGATGACTGAA. The encoded protein is CATLGEAMTE. The entire CDR3 reads CATLGEAMTEAFF.

This clone was counted at least ten times. The read ends 3 residues shy of where the CDR3 ends; the end is completed using the germline J gene. The gene calls are TRBV2 and TRBJ2-1; 7 nucleotides match TRBD1. V was pared by 6 bases and J by 2 bases, with 13 bases of the junction left unmatched. CDR1 and CDR2 (germline): SNHLY, FYNNEI. The CDR3 length is 17 residues. The sequenced part of the CDR3 DNA is TGTGCCAGCAGCAAGGGGAGACAGGGAGCCCCCTACAATGAG. This gives the protein CASSKGRQGAPYNE. The entire CDR3 protein is CASSKGRQGAPYNEQFF.

The CDR3 reads CASSPTGGASVAFF. Incomplete CDR3 DNA: TGTGCCAGCTCCCCTACAGGGGGCGCATCGGTA. The rearrangement joins TRBV18 to TRBJ1-1; 9 bases fit TRBD1. Read coverage stops 3 residues before the CDR3 terminus; the germline J gene supplies the remainder. The germline V gene has CDR1 KGHSH and CDR2 LQKENI. The CDR3 consists of 14 residues.

This clone was recorded many times. The CDR3 end is not reached by the read, which stops 3 residues before it; the germline J gene fills it in. V and J are TRBV7-9 and TRBJ1-1; 7 nucleotides align to TRBD1. The V gene end was trimmed by 5 bases and the J gene end by 5 bases; junction bases not matched to a gene: 2. The CDR3 covers 12 residues. Germline CDR1 and CDR2: SEHNR and FQNEAQ (reference sequence). CDR3: CASSKQGTEAFF. Partial CDR3 DNA: TGTGCCAGCAGCAAACAGGGGACTGAA.

In its sample, this clone was seen many times. The sequenced fragment ends 3 residues before the CDR3 boundary, so the rest is inferred from the germline J gene. The genes are TRBV7-3 and TRBJ2-3; D perhaps matches TRBD2 (6 bases). Germline V gives CDR1 SGHTA, CDR2 FQGTGA. This CDR3 comprises 16 residues. V gave up 5 bases and J gave up 1 base, with 16 bases separating them. The CDR3 sequence is CASSRMAGWGTDTQYF. CDR3 bases read: TGTGCCAGCAGCCGAATGGCGGGGTGGGGCACAGATACG. Based on the CDR3 plus reference TRBV7-3 and TRBJ2-3, the full variable domain is GAGVSQTPSNKVTEKGKYVELRCDPISGHTALYWYRQSLGQGPEFLIYFQGTGAADDSGLPNDRFFAVRPEGSVSTLKIQRTERGDSAVYLCASSRMAGWGTDTQYFGPGTRLTVL.